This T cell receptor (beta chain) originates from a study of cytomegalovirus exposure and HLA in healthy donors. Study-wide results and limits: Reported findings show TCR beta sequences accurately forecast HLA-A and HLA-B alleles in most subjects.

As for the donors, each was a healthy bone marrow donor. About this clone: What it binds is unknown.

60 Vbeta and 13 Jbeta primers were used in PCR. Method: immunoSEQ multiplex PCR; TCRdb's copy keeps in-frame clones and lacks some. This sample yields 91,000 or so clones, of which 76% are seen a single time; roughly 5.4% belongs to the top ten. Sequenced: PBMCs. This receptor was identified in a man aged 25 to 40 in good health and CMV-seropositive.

This chain's CDR3 is CASSLAGQNSYEQYF. The CDR3 DNA is TGTGCCAGCAGCTTAGCTGGACAGAATTCCTACGAGCAGTACTTC. This chain uses TRBV7-2 with TRBJ2-7, with D possibly being TRBD1 (6 bases). Trimming removed 0 bases from V and 1 base from J, with 10 bases in between. This CDR3 spans 15 amino acids. Germline V lookup: CDR1 SGHTA, CDR2 FQGNSA.